This is a list of T cell receptor beta chains from one sample in a study of blood T cell repertoires in COVID-19. Sequencing was performed with immunoSEQ multiplex PCR; in TCRdb, only in-frame clones are kept and a portion is missing. The profile covers 250,000 to 350,000 clones, with approximately 88% appearing a single time and 0.8% to 1% taken by the ten largest. The source material was PBMCs or T cells enriched from blood (not recorded which). Every receptor here comes from a woman in her 30s who had recovered from COVID-19. Each CDR3 is given with its conserved first and last residue. Each record gives: clone size, J gene, D gene, V gene, CDR3 DNA, CDR3 protein. The D gene is left open where the match is weak. The size entry is marked missing in some rows and otherwise reads once, few, many or a size class.

abundance: few; j_gene: TRBJ2-2; d_gene: NA; v_gene: TRBV14; CDR3nt: TGTGCCAGCAGCCCCAGGTACCCAAGGACGGGAACCGGGGAGCTGTTTTTT; CDR3aa: CASSPRYPRTGTGELFF
abundance: NA; j_gene: TRBJ1-2; d_gene: TRBD1; v_gene: TRBV27; CDR3nt: TGTGCCAGCAGTCCAAGGTGGGGACAGGTCCTATATGGCTACACCTTC; CDR3aa: CASSPRWGQVLYGYTF
abundance: NA; j_gene: TRBJ1-1; d_gene: NA; v_gene: TRBV27; CDR3nt: TGTGCCAGCAGTCAGGGGATTGGGTTGGACACTGAAGCTTTCTTT; CDR3aa: CASSQGIGLDTEAFF
abundance: NA; j_gene: TRBJ2-5; d_gene: TRBD1; v_gene: TRBV27; CDR3nt: TGTGCCAGCAGTCGAAACAGGGGGGAAGAGACCCAGTACTTC; CDR3aa: CASSRNRGEETQYF
abundance: NA; j_gene: TRBJ2-3; d_gene: TRBD2; v_gene: TRBV9; CDR3nt: TGTGCCAGCAGCGTAGACCTAGCGGGGGGCCACACAGATACGCAGTATTTT; CDR3aa: CASSVDLAGGHTDTQYF
abundance: few; j_gene: TRBJ2-2; d_gene: NA; v_gene: TRBV15; CDR3nt: TGTGCCACCAGCAGAGAGGCTTCCTTCGGGGAGCTGTTTTTT; CDR3aa: CATSREASFGELFF
abundance: NA; j_gene: TRBJ1-4; d_gene: NA; v_gene: TRBV7-9; CDR3nt: TGTGCCAGCAGCTTCCCGGGTAATGAAAAACTGTTTTTT; CDR3aa: CASSFPGNEKLFF
abundance: NA; j_gene: TRBJ1-3; d_gene: NA; v_gene: TRBV6-2/TRBV6-3; CDR3nt: TGTGCCAGCAGTTACGGGGGCACAAGCGGAAACACCATATATTTT; CDR3aa: CASSYGGTSGNTIYF
abundance: NA; j_gene: TRBJ2-2; d_gene: NA; v_gene: TRBV28; CDR3nt: TGTGCCAGCAGTTTCCAGAACACCGGGGAGCTGTTTTTT; CDR3aa: CASSFQNTGELFF
abundance: NA; j_gene: TRBJ2-3; d_gene: NA; v_gene: TRBV19; CDR3nt: TGTGCCAGTAGTACCGGCGGGACTTATTTCACAGATACGCAGTATTTT; CDR3aa: CASSTGGTYFTDTQYF
abundance: NA; j_gene: TRBJ2-7; d_gene: NA; v_gene: TRBV7-3; CDR3nt: TGTGCCAGCAGCCCACAGGGAGGGTCCTCCTACGAGCAGTACTTC; CDR3aa: CASSPQGGSSYEQYF
abundance: NA; j_gene: TRBJ2-7; d_gene: NA; v_gene: TRBV18; CDR3nt: TGTGCCAGCTCACCCTACGGCTCCTACGAGCAGTACTTC; CDR3aa: CASSPYGSYEQYF
abundance: NA; j_gene: TRBJ2-6; d_gene: TRBD1; v_gene: TRBV5-1; CDR3nt: TGCGCCAGCAGCCCAGGGACAGTCCTCTCCGAGAGACAGGGGGCCAACGTCCTGACTTTC; CDR3aa: CASSPGTVLSERQGANVLTF
abundance: once; j_gene: TRBJ2-5; d_gene: TRBD2; v_gene: TRBV6-1; CDR3nt: TGTGCCAGCAGTGAATGGGCAGCGGGGGGCCAAGAGACCCAGTACTTC; CDR3aa: CASSEWAAGGQETQYF
abundance: NA; j_gene: TRBJ1-2; d_gene: TRBD1; v_gene: TRBV7-9; CDR3nt: TGTGCCAGCAGCGTAGGGGACAGACCTAACTATGGCTACACCTTC; CDR3aa: CASSVGDRPNYGYTF
abundance: once; j_gene: TRBJ1-2; d_gene: NA; v_gene: TRBV13; CDR3nt: TGTGCCAGCAGCCCAACAGGTTTGGACTATGGCTACACCTTC; CDR3aa: CASSPTGLDYGYTF
abundance: NA; j_gene: TRBJ2-1; d_gene: NA; v_gene: TRBV7-2; CDR3nt: TGTGCCAGCAGCTTATCTGGGGGCAGTATCTATGAGCAGTTCTTC; CDR3aa: CASSLSGGSIYEQFF
abundance: once; j_gene: TRBJ1-1; d_gene: NA; v_gene: TRBV18; CDR3nt: TGTGCCAGCTCACCACAGCAGGAGCGGCTTTACACTGAAGCTTTCTTT; CDR3aa: CASSPQQERLYTEAFF